This note documents a single TCR beta chain sequence. This clonotype was recorded at least ten times. Its antigen is unknown. Base qualities are not recorded, but no much larger clone differs from it by a single base. The sequencer was an Illumina HiSeq 2500. First-strand cDNA was synthesized with Superscript III and a set of TRAV- and TRBV-specific primers, covering both TCRalpha and TCRbeta chains. TCRs were amplified for 20 PCR cycles with Phusion, using a constant-region primer paired with the adapter attached to the V primers. The MessageAmp II aRNA Amplification Kit was used to amplify the isolated mRNA, with in vitro transcription run for over 15 hours at 37 degrees C. The Dynabeads mRNA DIRECT Purification Kit was used to isolate the mRNA for TCR sequencing. Indexed Illumina adapters were added in a second roughly 25-cycle Phusion PCR, and the resulting products were purified with AMPure XP beads. In the authors' own workflow: Using custom Perl scripts, TCR sequences encoding the same protein were pooled, out-of-frame sequences were removed, and the abundance of each clonotype was computed. Any TCR sequence supported by only a single read was excluded from analysis. The metrics used to describe the repertoires included Shannon entropy, Gini index, clonality, richness, and the frequency of TCRs shared between repertoires. TCRdb reprocessed the public reads (quality trimming at Q25 with fastp, clone calling with MiXCR) and kept in-frame beta chains. CDR3 protein sequences are deduplicated, and each keeps its most common genes and DNA. TCRdb assigned the V and J calls; the authors' analysis was not used. The sample has around 90,000 distinct CDR3 sequences on record, under 20% of them singletons. Clones ranked in the top ten supply around 6.1% of the sample.

The data were taken from a study of low-dose radiotherapy and immunotherapy resistance in tumors (dated by TCRdb to between 2021 and 2024). With regard to the full study: Patients in Cohort 1 were given 0.5 Gy per fraction every 2 weeks, and the prescribed total PTV dose was 6.5 Gy. In Cohort 2, 1 Gy per fraction was delivered every two weeks, for a total of 13 Gy over 26 weeks. Nivolumab and ipilimumab were both given intravenously, with nivolumab at a 240 mg flat dose every two weeks and ipilimumab at 1 mg/kg every six weeks. Cyclophosphamide 200 mg/m2 was administered intravenously every two weeks, one day before each radiation and immunotherapy administration. Patients took aspirin 300 mg orally once daily for four cycles, starting on cycle 1 day 1. No randomization into treatment groups was done for the people taking part in the trial. Eight patients were included in the translational analysis: three from the first dose cohort and the first five from the second dose cohort.

The time point label here, explained by the study, means: before trial treatment. The donors came from RACIN, which was a single-arm phase I dose-escalation trial that paired nivolumab and ipilimumab with aspirin, low-dose cyclophosphamide and low-dose radiotherapy. Patients were eligible if they had advanced solid tumors that were TIL-negative. The CDR3 sequence holds 14 residues, the cysteine and phenylalanine included. The only DNA kept is the CDR3, 42 bases in frame from the first base. The germline V gene (reference sequence) yields GTSNPN for CDR1 and SVGIG for CDR2. Deletion took 2 bases off V and 7 bases off J, with a span of 17 bases between the germline ends.

This receptor was identified in a male donor with prostate cancer. The source was PBMCs, collected before treatment. Recombination connected TRBV30 to TRBJ1-1, with the D gene call left open. The bases read TGTGCCTGGAGTCAGCTCATGAGGCAAAATGAAGCTTTCTTT. Translation gives CAWSQLMRQNEAFF.